Presented here are 28 T cell receptor beta chains from one specimen sequenced in a study of T cell clonality in common variable immunodeficiency. Here immunoSEQ multiplex PCR was the method, and the copy in TCRdb shows in-frame clones only, minus some. The table lists approximately 30,000 clones, with no singletons. Sequenced input: peripheral blood mononuclear cells. The receptors here all came from a person aged 18-70 years in good health.

This clone came up many times. Coverage ceases 3 residues before the CDR3 finishes, and the germline J gene fills in the end. The rearrangement joins TRBV20-1 to TRBJ1-1; D unclear. This CDR3 is 14 amino acids long. CDR1 and CDR2 from the germline V gene are DFQATT and SNEGSKA (reference sequence). V shed 6 bases and J shed 4 bases, with 18 bases lying between them. The sequenced part of the CDR3 DNA is TGCAGTGCCACCCCGCCTAGTTCGGTCACTGAA. It specifies CSATPPSSVTE. The complete CDR3 sequence is CSATPPSSVTEAFF.

This clone appeared many times. The read halts 3 residues ahead of the CDR3 end, with the missing end drawn from the germline J gene. This chain uses TRBV7-9 with TRBJ2-3; TRBD2 aligns across 12 bases. This CDR3 is built from 15 residues. V was pared by 8 bases and J by 6 bases, with 9 bases of the junction left unmatched. Germline assignment: CDR1 SEHNR and CDR2 FQNEAQ (reference sequence). The CDR3 bases that were read are TGTGCCAGCCCCCCGGGACTAGCGGGCCAGGATACG. Its translation: CASPPGLAGQDT. In full, the CDR3 reads CASPPGLAGQDTQYF.

This clone has just a few counts. CDR3 DNA, as far as it was read: TGTGCCAGTAGTCCGGGACAGGACTACGAC. Translation: CASSPGQDYD. The entire CDR3 protein is CASSPGQDYDYTF. The V call is TRBV19, the J call TRBJ1-2; 8 bases are a match to TRBD1. The read finishes 3 residues shy of the CDR3 end, and the germline J gene is used to complete it. This CDR3 comprises 13 residues. The V gene's germline CDR1 is LNHDA and CDR2 SQIVND (reference sequence).

This clone appeared many times. The read finishes 3 residues shy of the CDR3 end, and the germline J gene is used to complete it. The gene calls are TRBV2 and TRBJ2-7; perhaps TRBD1 as D (5 bases). CDR3 length equals 12 residues. The V gene's germline CDR1 is SNHLY and CDR2 FYNNEI. The V and J ends lost 8 bases and 2 bases respectively, with 10 bases between them. CDR3: CASAGSAYEQYF. Partial CDR3 DNA: TGTGCCAGCGCAGGGTCCGCCTACGAG.

This clone was recorded at least ten times. CDR3 DNA (partial): TGCGCCAGCAGTGAGTCCACAGGGACAAGCACAGATACG. This sequence encodes CASSESTGTSTDT. The whole CDR3 protein is CASSESTGTSTDTQYF. V and J are TRBV10-1 and TRBJ2-3; D is possibly TRBD1 (6 bases). The read halts 3 residues ahead of the CDR3 end, with the missing end drawn from the germline J gene. CDR3 length: 16 amino acids. Germline assignment: CDR1 WNHNN and CDR2 SYGVQD (reference sequence). V was clipped by 0 bases and J by 0 bases, with 10 bases between them.

This clone has at least ten counts. The observed sequence ends 3 residues before the CDR3 terminus, with the missing tail filled in from the germline J gene. V gene TRBV10-3 combines with J gene TRBJ2-1; 11 nucleotides align to TRBD2. Per germline, CDR1 ENHRY and CDR2 SYGVKD. This CDR3 has 15 residues. J was trimmed by 4 bases and V by 8 bases; bases with no gene match: 7. CDR3 amino acids: CAIVSGLAGYNEQFF. The covered CDR3 bases are TGTGCCATCGTGAGTGGACTAGCGGGTTACAATGAG.

This clone was observed many times. The sequence runs out 3 residues before the end of the CDR3; the remainder is reconstructed from the germline J gene. The V gene is TRBV7-6, the J gene TRBJ1-3; 8 nucleotides align to TRBD1. CDR3 length equals 15 residues. Germline CDR1 and CDR2: SGHVS and FNYEAQ. With 4 bases clipped from V and 2 bases from J, the junction kept 4 bases outside the gene matches. CDR3 region: CASSSQGVTGNTIYF. CDR3 DNA, as far as it was read: TGTGCCAGCAGCTCACAGGGGGTAACTGGAAACACC. Complete variable domain (other parts from reference TRBV7-6 and TRBJ1-3): GAGVSQSPRYKVTKRGQDVALRCDPISGHVSLYWYRQALGQGPEFLTYFNYEAQQDKSGLPNDRFSAERPEGSISTLTIQRTEQRDSAMYRCASSSQGVTGNTIYFGEGSWLTVV.

The sample holds many counts of this clone. The sequence runs out 3 residues before the end of the CDR3; the remainder is reconstructed from the germline J gene. The V and J genes are TRBV19 and TRBJ1-1; no reliable D call. The germline V gene encodes CDR1 LNHDA and CDR2 SQIVND (reference sequence). The CDR3 extends over 13 amino acids. V was shortened by 6 bases and J by 0 bases, with 8 bases between the two germline ends. CDR3: CASSPLLNTEAFF. CDR3 DNA (partial): TGTGCCAGTAGCCCCCTCTTGAACACTGAA.

In its sample, this clone was seen many times. The sequence runs out 3 residues before the end of the CDR3; the remainder is reconstructed from the germline J gene. The genes are TRBV20-1 and TRBJ2-5; 10 bases are a match to TRBD1. V gave up 5 bases and J gave up 2 bases; unmatched junction bases: 8. CDR1 and CDR2 (germline): DFQATT, SNEGSKA (reference sequence). This CDR3 is 15 amino acids long. The covered CDR3 bases are TGCAGTGCTTTCCCGGGACAGGGGTATCAAGAGACC. This gives the protein CSAFPGQGYQET. The full CDR3 sequence reads CSAFPGQGYQETQYF.

This clone was observed a handful of times. With the read ending 3 residues before the CDR3 end, the germline J gene is used to fill in that end. This chain joins TRBV5-1 and TRBJ2-7, with TRBD1 matching 7 bases. Germline assignment: CDR1 SGHRS and CDR2 YFSETQ. The CDR3 totals 13 residues. V was pared by 5 bases and J by 6 bases, with 8 bases of the junction left unmatched. The sequenced CDR3 bases are TGCGCCAGCAGGCCACCGACAGGGTCCGAG. Protein sequence: CASRPPTGSE. The full CDR3 sequence reads CASRPPTGSEQYF.

This clone was observed at least ten times. Read data end 3 residues before the CDR3 end; the end is taken from the germline J gene. The chain has TRBV18 and TRBJ2-2, with a possible D match to TRBD1 (6 bases). Trimming stripped 5 bases from V and 0 bases from J, with 13 bases between. In germline, CDR1 is KGHSH, CDR2 LQKENI. This CDR3 has 16 residues. CDR3 sequence reads: CASSLQGTANTGELFF. The CDR3 DNA, read in part, is TGTGCCAGCTCATTACAGGGTACCGCGAACACCGGGGAG.

This clone occurred many times. With the read ending 3 residues before the CDR3 end, the germline J gene is used to fill in that end. The V gene is TRBV6-2 or TRBV6-3, the J gene TRBJ2-3; the D gene is possibly TRBD2 (5 bases). CDR3 size: 12 residues. CDR1 and CDR2 from the germline V gene are MNHEY and SVGEGT. This CDR3 reads CASSLRGTAQYF. CDR3 DNA, as far as it was read: TGTGCCAGCAGTCTCCGGGGTACCGCG.

This clone was seen repeatedly, ten times or more. CDR3 sequence reads: CASSGDTDGYTF. The DNA read from the CDR3 is TGTGCCAGCAGCGGGGACACCGATGGC. This chain uses TRBV5-5 with TRBJ1-2, with D perhaps matching TRBD1 (6 bases). The read ends 3 residues before the CDR3 terminus; that terminus is restored from the germline J gene. CDR1 SGHKS and CDR2 YYEKEE come from the germline V gene (reference sequence). The V and J ends lost 4 bases and 6 bases respectively, with 10 bases between them. This CDR3 is built from 12 residues. The whole variable domain, remainder taken from reference TRBV5-5 and TRBJ1-2, is DAGVTQSPTHLIKTRGQQVTLRCSPISGHKSVSWYQQVLGQGPQFIFQYYEKEERGRGNFPDRFSARQFPNYSSELNVNALLLGDSALYLCASSGDTDGYTFGSGTRLTVV.

This clone was seen many times. Read coverage stops 3 residues before the CDR3 terminus; the germline J gene supplies the remainder. V usage is TRBV5-4 and J usage is TRBJ2-1, with 14 bases lining up with TRBD2. The germline CDR1 and CDR2 sequences are SGHNT and YYREEE (reference sequence). The ends lost 4 bases at V and 6 bases at J; junction bases unmatched: 6. The CDR3 extends over 16 amino acids. CDR3 DNA, as far as it was read: TGTGCCAGCAGCACGGGACTAGCGGGAGTAGGCAATGAG. It is translated as CASSTGLAGVGNE. The whole CDR3 is CASSTGLAGVGNEQFF.

This clone turned up a few times. The read is 3 residues too short to cover the CDR3 end, so that end is filled in from the germline J gene. V gene TRBV20-1 combines with J gene TRBJ1-1, with 8 bases lining up with TRBD1. CDR3 length: 14 residues. From germline, CDR1 is DFQATT and CDR2 SNEGSKA (reference sequence). The trim removed 2 bases at V and 3 bases at J, leaving 5 bases unmatched. The CDR3 region is CSARPTDRDTEAFF. The DNA read from the CDR3 is TGCAGTGCTAGACCGACGGACAGGGACACTGAA.

In its sample, this clone was seen a few times. The read is 3 residues too short to cover the CDR3 end, so that end is filled in from the germline J gene. The chain combines TRBV7-8 with TRBJ1-2; no firm D call. Trimming removed 4 bases at V and 5 bases at J, with 8 bases between. CDR3 size: 12 residues. Germline CDR1 SGHVS, CDR2 FQNEAQ. CDR3 DNA (partial): TGTGCCAGCAGCTCTAACGCTTATGGC. Amino acid sequence: CASSSNAYG. The whole CDR3 protein reads CASSSNAYGYTF. Full variable domain (rest looked up from reference TRBV7-8 and TRBJ1-2): GAGVSQSPRYKVAKRGQDVALRCDPISGHVSLFWYQQALGQGPEFLTYFQNEAQLDKSGLPSDRFFAERPEGSVSTLKIQRTQQEDSAVYLCASSSNAYGYTFGSGTRLTVV.

There are many counts of this clone. The read comes to an end 3 residues before the CDR3 does, leaving the germline J gene to fill in the end. The V gene is TRBV30, the J gene TRBJ1-2; tentative D call: TRBD1 (5 bases). The germline V gene has CDR1 GTSNPN and CDR2 SVGIG (reference sequence). V lost 3 bases and J lost 5, with 22 bases in between. This CDR3 spans 16 amino acids. Here the CDR3 reads CAWRGDAGGGKYGYTF. The CDR3 bases that were read are TGTGCCTGGAGGGGGGATGCGGGGGGAGGTAAGTATGGC.

This clone was seen ten or more times. Read data end 3 residues before the CDR3 end; the end is taken from the germline J gene. This chain joins TRBV19 and TRBJ2-7, with D possibly TRBD1 on 5 matching bases. Germline lookup yields CDR1 LNHDA and CDR2 SQIVND (reference sequence). V was shortened by 5 bases and J by 1 base, with 12 bases between the two germline ends. The CDR3 extends over 14 amino acids. The covered CDR3 bases are TGTGCCAGTAGTCGCTCGACAGTTTCCTACGAG. Its protein product is CASSRSTVSYE. In full, the CDR3 is CASSRSTVSYEQYF.

In this sample, this clone turned up many times. Sequencing ends 3 residues short of the CDR3 end; the germline J gene provides the rest. The chain uses TRBV2 and TRBJ2-2; D not resolved. The CDR3 runs 10 residues. Trimming took off 10 bases at V and 3 bases at J, with 3 bases between the two ends. CDR1 is SNHLY, CDR2 FYNNEI, per germline. This CDR3 is CAIYTGELFF. The CDR3 DNA, read in part, is TGTGCCATCTACACCGGGGAG. The full variable domain, in which reference TRBV2 and TRBJ2-2 provide the parts outside the CDR3, is EPEVTQTPSHQVTQMGQEVILRCVPISNHLYFYWYRQILGQKVEFLVSFYNNEISEKSEIFDDQFSVERPDGSNFTLKIRSTKLEDSAMYFCAIYTGELFFGEGSRLTVL.

This clone was found many times. The read ends 3 residues before the CDR3 terminus; that terminus is restored from the germline J gene. This chain joins TRBV11-2 and TRBJ1-1, with 7 positions matching TRBD1. Germline lookup yields CDR1 SGHAT and CDR2 FQNNGV. CDR3 length: 15 amino acids. Trimming took 8 bases from V and 5 from J; bases not matched to a gene: 14. This CDR3 is CASGRGDSRGTEAFF. The sequenced part of the CDR3 DNA is TGTGCCAGCGGAAGGGGGGACAGCCGTGGTACTGAA.

There are many counts of this clone. The CDR3 end lies 3 residues beyond the end of the read and is filled in from the germline J gene. The chain employs TRBV2 and TRBJ2-1; D may match TRBD1 or TRBD2 (5 bases each). CDR1 and CDR2 (germline): SNHLY, FYNNEI. Trimming left V 7 bases short and J 4 bases short, with 14 bases between. The CDR3 is made up of 14 amino acids. This CDR3 reads CASNERTTYNEQFF. CDR3 bases read: TGTGCCAGCAATGAGCGGACAACGTACAATGAG.

This clone showed up many times. The DNA ends 3 residues before the CDR3 does, and the rest of the CDR3 is filled in from the germline J gene. The chain carries TRBV15 and TRBJ2-5; D is possibly TRBD1 (6 bases). Germline CDR1 and CDR2: LNHNV and YYDKDF (reference sequence). The CDR3 extends over 16 amino acids. V shed 0 bases and J shed 1 base, with 12 bases lying between them. CDR3 DNA (partial): TGTGCCACCAGCAGAGAAGGCAGGGGTCTCCAAGAGACC. Encoded protein: CATSREGRGLQET. In full, the CDR3 reads CATSREGRGLQETQYF.

This clone appeared many times. The read finishes 3 residues shy of the CDR3 end, and the germline J gene is used to complete it. The chain links TRBV4-2 to TRBJ2-3; 10 bases align to TRBD2. The junction had 3 bases not matched to a gene; V was cut back by 0 bases and J by 3 bases. The CDR3 loop spans 16 amino acids. Germline V gene data show CDR1 as LGHNA and CDR2 as YNFKEQ. The DNA read from the CDR3 is TGTGCCAGCAGCCAAGACCGAGCGGGAGGGACAGATACG. It encodes CASSQDRAGGTDT. The CDR3 in its entirety is CASSQDRAGGTDTQYF.

There are many counts of this clone. Read data end 3 residues before the CDR3 end; the end is taken from the germline J gene. The V and J genes are TRBV23-1 and TRBJ1-2, with a tentative D call TRBD1 (5 bases). TRBV23-1 is noted as an ORF with a role that remains uncertain. This CDR3 has 14 amino acids. Trimming pared 0 bases from V and 4 bases from J, leaving 9 bases between. CDR3 in amino acids: CASSQSDGGYGYTF. The CDR3 bases that were read are TGCGCCAGCAGTCAATCGGACGGGGGCTATGGC.

The table lists this clone with many counts. The read finishes 3 residues shy of the CDR3 end, and the germline J gene is used to complete it. V is TRBV5-1 and J is TRBJ2-1; 10 positions match TRBD1. Germline trimming cut 5 bases from V and 8 bases from J; bases unmatched to any gene: 7. The CDR3 has 14 amino acids. Per the germline V gene, CDR1 is SGHRS and CDR2 is YFSETQ. CDR3 DNA, as far as it was read: TGCGCCAGCAGAGAGACAGGGGGCACGGATGAG. This translates into CASRETGGTDE. The CDR3 in full is CASRETGGTDEQFF.

This clone was recorded at least ten times. The junction does not match germline at one end; this may be a read error. The read halts 3 residues ahead of the CDR3 end, with the missing end drawn from the germline J gene. This chain joins TRBV7-7 and TRBJ1-5; unclear D gene. Germline V gene lookup returns CDR1 SSHAT and CDR2 FNYEAQ (reference sequence). The CDR3 is 13 residues long. CDR3 region: CASSLNLREPQHF. The covered CDR3 bases are TGTGCTAGCAGCTTAAACTTAAGGGAGCCC. Supplemented by reference TRBV7-7 and TRBJ1-5, the full variable domain reads GAGVSQSPRYKVTKRGQDVTLRCDPISSHATLYWYQQALGQGPEFLTYFNYEAQPDKSGLPSDRFSAERPEGSISTLTIQRTEQRDSAMYRCASSLNLREPQHFGDGTRLSIL.

This clone was seen ten or more times. The read gets to within 3 residues of the CDR3 end, and the germline J gene fills in the rest. The chain combines TRBV5-1 with TRBJ2-3, with 9 positions matching TRBD2. The germline V gene has CDR1 SGHRS and CDR2 YFSETQ. The CDR3 has 15 residues. Partial CDR3 DNA: TGCGCCAGCAGCTTGGCGTTTAGCGGGAGAGGAGCG. This sequence encodes CASSLAFSGRGA. The full CDR3 is CASSLAFSGRGAQYF.

This clone was detected only a few times. The read finishes 3 residues shy of the CDR3 end, and the germline J gene is used to complete it. The chain employs TRBV6-1 and TRBJ1-2; TRBD1 agrees at 10 bases. This CDR3 spans 15 amino acids. Germline loops: CDR1 MNHNS, CDR2 SASEGT. CDR3 sequence: CASSETGGGLNDYTF. Incomplete CDR3 DNA: TGTGCCAGCAGTGAGACAGGGGGCGGGCTCAATGAC.